This T cell receptor (beta chain) was documented in a study of T cells in Graves' hyperthyroidism and ophthalmopathy. J gave up 0 bases and V 2 bases, and 6 bases lay outside the gene matches. Germline lookup yields CDR1 GTSNPN and CDR2 SVGIG (reference sequence). The CDR3 is 17 amino acids. Study-level points and caveats: Model-based prediction identified ophthalmopathy a median 6.5 months prior to its onset.

Note on this clonotype: Its target is unknown.

RNA transcripts gave rise to amplified TCR beta CDR3 regions. Researchers ran a first-round RT-PCR on the TCR CDR3 using the HTBI primer set. Via MiXCR, TCRdb re-called the multiplex PCR reads, giving one row per CDR3 protein. The repertoire holds some 300,000 distinct CDR3 sequences, with roughly 19% as singletons. This sequence joins TRBV30 and TRBJ2-1, with TRBD2 identical over 11 bases. This sequence was found in a middle-aged man with Graves' ophthalmopathy. Material for sequencing was blood. CDR3: CAWSYGGLAVSYNEQFF. Written as DNA, the CDR3 is TGTGCCTGGAGTTATGGGGGACTAGCGGTCTCCTACAATGAGCAGTTCTTC.